This T cell receptor beta chain was profiled in a study of beta chain features in type 1 diabetes. Study-level results: Across all four CD4+ subsets, people with type 1 diabetes showed modestly shorter TCRB CDR3s.

The entirety of the isolated RNA underwent reverse transcription, so expressed TCRB transcripts were sequenced. Here immunoSEQ multiplex PCR was the method, and the copy in TCRdb shows in-frame clones only, minus some. This table holds just under 150,000 clones, 13% found once. This clone was picked up a small number of times. Its antigen is not known. Trimming removed 4 bases at V and 1 base at J, with 10 bases between. Germline assignment: CDR1 GTSNPN and CDR2 SVGIG (reference sequence). This CDR3 contains 13 residues. What was sequenced was central memory CD4+ T cells from blood. The chain couples TRBV30 to TRBJ1-1; D may be TRBD1 (5 bases). This clonotype was obtained from a man aged 18 to 30 with type 1 diabetes. The CDR3 DNA reads as TGTGCCTGGACAAGGGGTACGAACACTGAAGCTTTCTTT. Translation gives CAWTRGTNTEAFF.